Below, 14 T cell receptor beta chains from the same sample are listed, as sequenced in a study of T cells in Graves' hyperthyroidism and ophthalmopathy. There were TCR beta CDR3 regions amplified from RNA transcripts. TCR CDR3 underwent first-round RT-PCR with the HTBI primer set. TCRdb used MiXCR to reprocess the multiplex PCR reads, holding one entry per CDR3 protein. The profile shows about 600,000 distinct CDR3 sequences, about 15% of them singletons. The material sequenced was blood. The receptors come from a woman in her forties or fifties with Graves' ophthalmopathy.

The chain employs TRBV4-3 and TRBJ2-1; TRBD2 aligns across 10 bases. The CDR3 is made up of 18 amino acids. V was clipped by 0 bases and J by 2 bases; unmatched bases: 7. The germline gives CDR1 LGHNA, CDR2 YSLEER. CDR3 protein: CASSQDGASGSAYNEQFF. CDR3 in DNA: TGCGCCAGCAGCCAAGATGGTGCTAGCGGGAGCGCCTACAATGAGCAGTTCTTC.

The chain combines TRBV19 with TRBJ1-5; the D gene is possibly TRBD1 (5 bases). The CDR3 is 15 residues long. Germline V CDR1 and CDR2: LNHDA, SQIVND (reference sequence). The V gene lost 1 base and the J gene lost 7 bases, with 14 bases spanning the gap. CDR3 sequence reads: CASSIVRQGGQPQHF. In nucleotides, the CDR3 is TGTGCCAGTAGTATAGTTCGCCAGGGCGGGCAGCCCCAGCATTTT.

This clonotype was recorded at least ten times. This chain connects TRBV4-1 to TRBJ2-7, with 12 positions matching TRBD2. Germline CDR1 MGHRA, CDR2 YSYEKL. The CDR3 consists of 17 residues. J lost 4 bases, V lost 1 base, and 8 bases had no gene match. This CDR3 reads CASSQGASGRGSYEQYF. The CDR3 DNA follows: TGCGCCAGCAGCCAAGGGGCTAGCGGGAGGGGCTCGTACGAGCAGTACTTC.

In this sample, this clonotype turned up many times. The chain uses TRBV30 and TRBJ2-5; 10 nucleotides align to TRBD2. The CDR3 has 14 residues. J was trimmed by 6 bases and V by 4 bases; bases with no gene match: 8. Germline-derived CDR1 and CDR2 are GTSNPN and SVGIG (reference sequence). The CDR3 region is CAWMASGSWQTQYF. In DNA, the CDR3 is TGTGCCTGGATGGCTAGCGGGAGTTGGCAGACCCAGTACTTC.

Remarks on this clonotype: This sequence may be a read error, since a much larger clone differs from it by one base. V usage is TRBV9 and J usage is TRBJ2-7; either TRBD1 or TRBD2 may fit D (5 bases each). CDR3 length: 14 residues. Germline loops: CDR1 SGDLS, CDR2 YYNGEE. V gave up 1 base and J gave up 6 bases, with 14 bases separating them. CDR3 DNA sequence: TGTGCCAGCAGCGTACGACGGGACCCGGGCGAGCAGTACTTC. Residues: CASSVRRDPGEQYF.

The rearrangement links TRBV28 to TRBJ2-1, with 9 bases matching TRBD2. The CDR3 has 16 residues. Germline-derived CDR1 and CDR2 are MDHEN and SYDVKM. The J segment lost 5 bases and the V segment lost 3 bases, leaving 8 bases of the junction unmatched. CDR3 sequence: CASSLGGASGNNEQFF. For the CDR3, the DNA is TGTGCCAGCAGTTTGGGGGGGGCTAGCGGGAACAATGAGCAGTTCTTC. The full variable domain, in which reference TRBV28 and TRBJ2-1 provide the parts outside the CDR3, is DVKVTQSSRYLVKRTGEKVFLECVQDMDHENMFWYRQDPGLGLRLIYFSYDVKMKEKGDIPEGYSVSREKKERFSLILESASTNQTSMYLCASSLGGASGNNEQFFGPGTRLTVL.

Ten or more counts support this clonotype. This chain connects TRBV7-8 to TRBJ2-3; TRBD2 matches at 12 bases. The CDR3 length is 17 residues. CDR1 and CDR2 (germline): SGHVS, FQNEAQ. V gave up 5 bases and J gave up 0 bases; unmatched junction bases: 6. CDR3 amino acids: CASSTGLAGTSTDTQYF. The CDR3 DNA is TGTGCCAGCAGCACAGGACTAGCGGGAACTAGCACAGATACGCAGTATTTT.

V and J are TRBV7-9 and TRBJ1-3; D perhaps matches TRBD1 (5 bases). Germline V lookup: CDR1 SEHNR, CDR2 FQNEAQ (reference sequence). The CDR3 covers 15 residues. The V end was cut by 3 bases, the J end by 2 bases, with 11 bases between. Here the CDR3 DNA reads TGTGCCAGCAGCTTCAAAGGGACGGCTGGAAACACCATATATTTT. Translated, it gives CASSFKGTAGNTIYF.

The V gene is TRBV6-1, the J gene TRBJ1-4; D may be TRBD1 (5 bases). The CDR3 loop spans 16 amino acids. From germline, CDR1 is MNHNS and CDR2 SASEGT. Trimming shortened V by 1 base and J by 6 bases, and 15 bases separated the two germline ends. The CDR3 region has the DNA TGTGCCAGCAGTGAAGACAGGAGGATTTTGGATGAAAAACTGTTTTTT. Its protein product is CASSEDRRILDEKLFF.

CDR3 DNA: TGTGCCACCAGTTATACTGAAGCTTTCTTT. It is translated as CATSYTEAFF. The chain combines TRBV24-1 with TRBJ1-1; unclear D gene. V was trimmed by 6 bases and J by 5 bases, leaving 3 bases between them. This CDR3 has 10 residues. Germline V CDR1 and CDR2: KGHDR, SFDVKD.

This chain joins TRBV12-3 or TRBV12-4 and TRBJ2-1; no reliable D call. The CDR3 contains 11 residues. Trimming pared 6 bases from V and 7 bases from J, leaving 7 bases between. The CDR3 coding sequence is TGTGCCAGCAGCCCTCGGAATGAGCAGTTCTTC. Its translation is CASSPRNEQFF.

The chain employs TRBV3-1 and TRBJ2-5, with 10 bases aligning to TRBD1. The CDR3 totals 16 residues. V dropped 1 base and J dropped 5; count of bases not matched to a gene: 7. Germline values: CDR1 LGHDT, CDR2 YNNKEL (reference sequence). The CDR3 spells CASSQVYGTGVETQYF. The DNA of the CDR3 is TGTGCCAGCAGCCAAGTGTACGGGACAGGGGTTGAGACCCAGTACTTC.

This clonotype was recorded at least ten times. Written as DNA, the CDR3 is TGCAGTGCTAGACGCCAAGGGCTTGACAAAGGGCGGTTAAATGAGCAGTTCTTC. This sequence encodes CSARRQGLDKGRLNEQFF. The chain uses TRBV20-1 and TRBJ2-1; no firm D call. Germline V gives CDR1 DFQATT, CDR2 SNEGSKA (reference sequence). Trimming removed 2 bases from V and 7 bases from J, with 27 bases in between. The CDR3 consists of 18 residues.

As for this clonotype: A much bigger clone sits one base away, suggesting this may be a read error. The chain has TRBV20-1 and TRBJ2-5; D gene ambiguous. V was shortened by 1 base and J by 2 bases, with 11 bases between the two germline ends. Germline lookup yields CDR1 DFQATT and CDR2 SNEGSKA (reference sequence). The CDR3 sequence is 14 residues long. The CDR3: CSARASWRQETQYF. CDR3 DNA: TGCAGTGCTAGAGCTAGTTGGCGACAAGAGACCCAGTACTTC.